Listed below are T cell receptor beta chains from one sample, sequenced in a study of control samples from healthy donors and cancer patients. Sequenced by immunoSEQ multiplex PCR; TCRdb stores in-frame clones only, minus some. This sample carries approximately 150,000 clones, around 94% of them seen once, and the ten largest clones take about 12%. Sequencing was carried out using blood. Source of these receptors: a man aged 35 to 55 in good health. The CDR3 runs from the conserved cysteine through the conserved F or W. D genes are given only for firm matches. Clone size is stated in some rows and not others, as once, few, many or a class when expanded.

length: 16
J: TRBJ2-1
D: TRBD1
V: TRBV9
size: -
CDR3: CASSTRDRGSFNEQFF
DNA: TGTGCCAGCAGCACCCGTGACAGGGGATCTTTTAATGAGCAGTTCTTC

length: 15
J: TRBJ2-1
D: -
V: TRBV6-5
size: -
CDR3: CASRAERGSYNEQFF
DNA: TGTGCCAGCAGAGCCGAACGGGGCTCCTACAATGAGCAGTTCTTC

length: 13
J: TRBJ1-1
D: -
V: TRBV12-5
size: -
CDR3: CASDRRLNTEAFF
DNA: TGTGCTAGTGATAGACGGCTGAACACTGAAGCTTTCTTT

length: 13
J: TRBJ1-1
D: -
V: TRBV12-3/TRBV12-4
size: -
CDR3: CASSYRANTEAFF
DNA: TGTGCCAGCAGTTACAGGGCTAACACTGAAGCTTTCTTT

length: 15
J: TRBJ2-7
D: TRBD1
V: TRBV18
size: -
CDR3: CASSLGQGAMREQYF
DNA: TGTGCCAGCTCACTCGGACAGGGGGCCATGCGCGAGCAGTACTTC

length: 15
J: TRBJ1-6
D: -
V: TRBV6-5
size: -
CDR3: CASSYSTTANSPLHF
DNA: TGTGCCAGCAGTTACTCGACTACAGCGAATTCACCCCTCCACTTT

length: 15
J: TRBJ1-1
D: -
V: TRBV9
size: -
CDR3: CASTNTPGLYTEAFF
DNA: TGTGCCAGCACCAACACTCCGGGGTTGTACACTGAAGCTTTCTTT

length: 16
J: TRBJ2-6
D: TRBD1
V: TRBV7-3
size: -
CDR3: CASSSPGGSGANVLTF
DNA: TGTGCCAGCAGCTCACCAGGGGGCTCTGGGGCCAACGTCCTGACTTTC

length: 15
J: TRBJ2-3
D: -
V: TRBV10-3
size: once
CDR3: CAISPTGGDGDTQYF
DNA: TGTGCCATCAGTCCCACAGGGGGGGACGGGGATACGCAGTATTTT

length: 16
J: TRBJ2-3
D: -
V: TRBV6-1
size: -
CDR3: CASSELRGGMPDTQYF
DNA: TGTGCCAGCAGTGAACTCAGGGGGGGGATGCCAGATACGCAGTATTTT

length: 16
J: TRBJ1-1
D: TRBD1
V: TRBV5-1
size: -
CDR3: CASSLGSGGPHTEAFF
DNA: TGCGCCAGCAGCTTGGGTTCAGGGGGGCCGCATACTGAAGCTTTCTTT

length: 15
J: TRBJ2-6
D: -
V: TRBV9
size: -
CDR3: CASSVVRSGANVLTF
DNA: TGTGCCAGCAGCGTAGTCCGCTCTGGGGCCAACGTCCTGACTTTC

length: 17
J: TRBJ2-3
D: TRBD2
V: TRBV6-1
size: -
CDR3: CASSDEGGRITTDTQYF
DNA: TGTGCCAGCAGTGATGAGGGAGGGCGTATTACTACAGATACGCAGTATTTT

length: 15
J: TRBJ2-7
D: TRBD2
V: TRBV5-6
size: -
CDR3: CASSPGTSGPYEQYF
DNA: TGTGCCAGCAGCCCAGGGACTAGCGGGCCGTACGAGCAGTACTTC

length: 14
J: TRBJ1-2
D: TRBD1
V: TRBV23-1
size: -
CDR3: CASSQGQGRYGYTF
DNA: TGCGCCAGCAGTCAAGGACAGGGGCGCTATGGCTACACCTTC

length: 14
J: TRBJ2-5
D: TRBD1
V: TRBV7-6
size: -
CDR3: CASSLRQGKETQYF
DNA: TGTGCCAGCAGCCTCCGACAGGGGAAAGAGACCCAGTACTTC

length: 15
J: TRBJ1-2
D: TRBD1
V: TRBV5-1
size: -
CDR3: CASSTDRARGYGYTF
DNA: TGCGCCAGCAGCACCGACAGGGCTCGGGGCTATGGCTACACCTTC

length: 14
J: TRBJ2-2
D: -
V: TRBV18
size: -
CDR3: CASSPGTNTGELFF
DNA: TGTGCCAGCTCACCAGGCACGAACACCGGGGAGCTGTTTTTT

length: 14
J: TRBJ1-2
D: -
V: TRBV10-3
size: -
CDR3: CAISETGSADGYTF
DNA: TGTGCCATCAGTGAGACGGGCTCAGCGGATGGCTACACCTTC

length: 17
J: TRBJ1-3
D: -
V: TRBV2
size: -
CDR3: CASSDLVGSLSGNTIYF
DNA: TGTGCCAGCAGTGACTTGGTTGGCAGCCTCTCTGGAAACACCATATATTTT

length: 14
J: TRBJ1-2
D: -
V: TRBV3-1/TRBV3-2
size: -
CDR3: CASSHSGTVIRYTF
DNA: TGTGCCAGCAGCCACTCCGGGACCGTGATACGCTACACCTTC

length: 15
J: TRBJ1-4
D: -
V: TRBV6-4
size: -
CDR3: CASSDRFLGNEKLFF
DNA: TGTGCCAGCAGTGACAGGTTTCTAGGTAATGAAAAACTGTTTTTT

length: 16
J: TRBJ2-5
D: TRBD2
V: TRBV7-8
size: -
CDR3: CASSFRTSAYQETQYF
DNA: TGTGCCAGCAGCTTTCGGACTAGCGCGTACCAAGAGACCCAGTACTTC

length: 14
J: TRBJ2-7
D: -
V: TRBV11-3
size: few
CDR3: CASSLEMRDYEQYF
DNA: TGTGCCAGCAGCTTAGAAATGAGGGACTACGAGCAGTACTTC

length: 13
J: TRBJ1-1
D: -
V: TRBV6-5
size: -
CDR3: CATLTAGTTEAFF
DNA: TGTGCCACACTGACGGCCGGTACCACTGAAGCTTTCTTT

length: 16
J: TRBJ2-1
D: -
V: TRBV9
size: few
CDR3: CASSVGPGSGHNEQFF
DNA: TGTGCCAGCAGCGTAGGTCCGGGGTCGGGCCACAATGAGCAGTTCTTC

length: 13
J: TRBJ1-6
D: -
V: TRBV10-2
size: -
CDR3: CASTGSANSPLHF
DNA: TGCGCCAGCACCGGGTCTGCTAATTCACCCCTCCACTTT

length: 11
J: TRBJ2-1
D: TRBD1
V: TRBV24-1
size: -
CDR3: CATGQGGMQFF
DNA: TGTGCCACCGGACAGGGGGGGATGCAGTTCTTC

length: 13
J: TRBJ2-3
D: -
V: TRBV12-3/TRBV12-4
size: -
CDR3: CASRKQGVGTQYF
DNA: TGTGCCAGCAGAAAACAGGGAGTGGGTACGCAGTATTTT